This TCR beta chain was sequenced for a study of T cell responses to AZD1222 COVID-19 vaccine. Study-level results: Mapped onto spike, vaccine-associated CD4 TCRs spanned it and were dominant at 160-218 and 743-854.

About this clone itself: The antigen remains unidentified.

CDR3 length: 14 residues. Germline lookup yields CDR1 LGHDT and CDR2 YNNKEL (reference sequence). V lost 5 bases and J lost 6; bases outside the gene matches: 6. Using immunoSEQ multiplex PCR, the repertoire was profiled, and TCRdb retains in-frame clones only, with some absent. The sample lists around 100,000 clones; less than 90% were seen once. This receptor was identified in an adult in good health. The input for sequencing was peripheral blood, taken on day 0 of AZD1222 vaccination. The chain links TRBV3-1 (or the pseudogene TRBV3-2) to TRBJ1-4; 7 bases fit TRBD1. CDR3 in amino acids: CASSIKGADEKLFF. The CDR3 bases are TGTGCCAGCAGCATCAAGGGGGCGGATGAAAAACTGTTTTTT.